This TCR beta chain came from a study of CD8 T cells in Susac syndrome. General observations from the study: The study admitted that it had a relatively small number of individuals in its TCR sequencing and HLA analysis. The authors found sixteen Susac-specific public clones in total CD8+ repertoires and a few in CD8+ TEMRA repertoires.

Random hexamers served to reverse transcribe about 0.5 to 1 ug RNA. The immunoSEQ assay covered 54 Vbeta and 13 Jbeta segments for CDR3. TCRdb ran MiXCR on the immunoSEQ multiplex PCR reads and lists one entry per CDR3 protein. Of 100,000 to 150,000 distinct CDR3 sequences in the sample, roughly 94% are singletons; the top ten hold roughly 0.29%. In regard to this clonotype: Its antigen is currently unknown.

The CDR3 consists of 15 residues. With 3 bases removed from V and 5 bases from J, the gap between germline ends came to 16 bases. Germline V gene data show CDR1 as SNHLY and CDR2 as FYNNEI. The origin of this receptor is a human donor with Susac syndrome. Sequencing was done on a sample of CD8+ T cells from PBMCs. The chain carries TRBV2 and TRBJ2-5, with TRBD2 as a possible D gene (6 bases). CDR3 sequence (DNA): TGTGCCAGCAGTGACCCGGAGGGAACGGGGGAGACCCAGTACTTC. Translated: CASSDPEGTGETQYF. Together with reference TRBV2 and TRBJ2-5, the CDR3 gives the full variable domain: EPEVTQTPSHQVTQMGQEVILRCVPISNHLYFYWYRQILGQKVEFLVSFYNNEISEKSEIFDDQFSVERPDGSNFTLKIRSTKLEDSAMYFCASSDPEGTGETQYFGPGTRLLVL.